A selection of T cell receptor beta chains follows, all from one sample in a study of human T cells and chemical hapten exposure. A single record per CDR3 protein comes from TCRdb applying MiXCR to the RACE reads. Here the sample spans 180,000 or so distinct CDR3 sequences, around 30% being singletons. Sample: whole blood, taken in connection with sensitization to the hapten diphenylcyclopropenone (DPC). The receptors were gathered from a woman in her 30s with alopecia areata. Some clones in this sample may be carry-over from other donors' samples. Each CDR3 is given with its conserved first and last residue. D genes are given only for firm matches. Only part of the rows carry a size: once, few, many, or a class if the clone is expanded.

v_gene: TRBV11-2; d_gene: NA; j_gene: TRBJ2-1; abundance: few; CDR3nt: TGTGCCAGCAGCTTATATTCGGGAATAGGGGTTGGGGAGCAGTTCTTC; CDR3aa: CASSLYSGIGVGEQFF
v_gene: TRBV15; d_gene: NA; j_gene: TRBJ2-7; abundance: once; CDR3nt: TGTGCCACCAGCAGAGATCGGAACGAGCAGTACTTC; CDR3aa: CATSRDRNEQYF
v_gene: TRBV7-3; d_gene: NA; j_gene: TRBJ2-2; abundance: many; CDR3nt: TGTGCCAGCAGCCGGGGTACCTCGAACACCGGGGAGCTGTTTTTT; CDR3aa: CASSRGTSNTGELFF
v_gene: TRBV20-1; d_gene: NA; j_gene: TRBJ2-1; abundance: NA; CDR3nt: TGCAGTGCTAGGTCTAGCGCGGCGGCCTACAATGAGCAGTTCTTC; CDR3aa: CSARSSAAAYNEQFF
v_gene: TRBV5-1; d_gene: TRBD2; j_gene: TRBJ2-1; abundance: NA; CDR3nt: TGCGCCAGCAGCTTGGAGACTAGCGGTTACAATGAGCAGTTCTTC; CDR3aa: CASSLETSGYNEQFF
v_gene: TRBV21-1; d_gene: NA; j_gene: TRBJ1-2; abundance: few; CDR3nt: TGTGCCAGCTTCACCACGAGTCAGGGCGAGTATGGCTACACCTTC; CDR3aa: CASFTTSQGEYGYTF
v_gene: TRBV10-3; d_gene: NA; j_gene: TRBJ2-6; abundance: NA; CDR3nt: TGTGCCTCGATGAAATCTGGGGCCAACGTCCTGACTTTC; CDR3aa: CASMKSGANVLTF
v_gene: TRBV20-1; d_gene: NA; j_gene: TRBJ2-5; abundance: few; CDR3nt: TGCAGTGCATGGACGGACCAAGAGACCCAGTACTTC; CDR3aa: CSAWTDQETQYF
v_gene: TRBV20-1; d_gene: NA; j_gene: TRBJ1-5; abundance: few; CDR3nt: TGCAGTGCTAGAGATCTTAGGGGCGCGGGTCCCCAGCATTTT; CDR3aa: CSARDLRGAGPQHF
v_gene: TRBV6-2/TRBV6-3; d_gene: NA; j_gene: TRBJ2-6; abundance: NA; CDR3nt: TGTGCCAGCAGTTACCACAGGGCAGCTGGGGCCAACGTCCTGACTTTC; CDR3aa: CASSYHRAAGANVLTF
v_gene: TRBV28; d_gene: NA; j_gene: TRBJ2-5; abundance: few; CDR3nt: TGTGCCAGCAATGAGAGATCACTTCGACAAGGAGAGACCCAGTACTTC; CDR3aa: CASNERSLRQGETQYF
v_gene: TRBV3-1; d_gene: TRBD2; j_gene: TRBJ2-5; abundance: NA; CDR3nt: TGTGCCAGCAGCCAAGATCTAGCGGGACACCAAGAGACCCAGTACTTC; CDR3aa: CASSQDLAGHQETQYF
v_gene: TRBV4-3; d_gene: NA; j_gene: TRBJ2-7; abundance: NA; CDR3nt: TGCGCCAGCAGCCAAGACTTACCGAGCGCCGGGTCCTACGAGCAGTACTTC; CDR3aa: CASSQDLPSAGSYEQYF
v_gene: TRBV10-2; d_gene: TRBD1; j_gene: TRBJ1-2; abundance: many; CDR3nt: TGCGCCAGCAGTGAGTCTGTTGGGACAGGGCCAAACTATGGCTACACCTTC; CDR3aa: CASSESVGTGPNYGYTF
v_gene: TRBV9; d_gene: TRBD2; j_gene: TRBJ2-1; abundance: NA; CDR3nt: TGTGCCAGCCGGGAGGGGATAGCGGGGGGCCCGAGCTCCTACAATGAGCAGTTCTTC; CDR3aa: CASREGIAGGPSSYNEQFF
v_gene: TRBV29-1; d_gene: NA; j_gene: TRBJ2-1; abundance: NA; CDR3nt: TGCAGCACAAGGACCACCTTGAATGAGCAGTTCTTC; CDR3aa: CSTRTTLNEQFF
v_gene: TRBV29-1; d_gene: NA; j_gene: TRBJ2-7; abundance: NA; CDR3nt: TGCAGCGTTCTGGGCAGGGGGGACGAGCAGTACTTC; CDR3aa: CSVLGRGDEQYF
v_gene: TRBV7-3; d_gene: TRBD1; j_gene: TRBJ2-6; abundance: NA; CDR3nt: TGTGCCACAGGGACAGGGGGCGCGACTGGGGCCAACGTCCTGACTTTC; CDR3aa: CATGTGGATGANVLTF
v_gene: TRBV12-3/TRBV12-4; d_gene: NA; j_gene: TRBJ1-6; abundance: NA; CDR3nt: TGTGCCAGCAGTTTCGGTTCACCCCTCCACTTT; CDR3aa: CASSFGSPLHF
v_gene: TRBV20-1; d_gene: NA; j_gene: TRBJ2-7; abundance: few; CDR3nt: TGCAGCGCTTGGAGTGACAGAGACTACGAGCAGTACTTC; CDR3aa: CSAWSDRDYEQYF
v_gene: TRBV3-1; d_gene: NA; j_gene: TRBJ2-1; abundance: few; CDR3nt: TGTGCCAGCAGCCAAGTTGTATCTAGGGTCCCCAATGAGCAGTTCTTC; CDR3aa: CASSQVVSRVPNEQFF
v_gene: TRBV29-1; d_gene: NA; j_gene: TRBJ2-1; abundance: few; CDR3nt: TGCAGCGTTGATAGTCCGGGAAATGAGCAGTTCTTC; CDR3aa: CSVDSPGNEQFF
v_gene: TRBV28; d_gene: NA; j_gene: TRBJ1-2; abundance: few; CDR3nt: TGTGCCAGCAGTTTAAGGCCGGGGTTCTATGGCTACACCTTC; CDR3aa: CASSLRPGFYGYTF